This T cell receptor beta chain emerged from a study of blood T cell repertoires in COVID-19. The protocol was immunoSEQ multiplex PCR, while the TCRdb copy is restricted to in-frame clones and leaves out a portion. Of approximately 260,000 clones detected, 89% appear once; the ten largest clones hold roughly 2.2%. This CDR3 is 13 amino acids long. Trimming took off 1 base at V and 4 bases at J, with 7 bases between the two ends. The germline gives CDR1 SEHNR, CDR2 FQNEAQ (reference sequence). Sequencing used peripheral blood. The origin of this receptor is a man in his fifties with acute or convalescent COVID-19. The rearrangement joins TRBV7-9 to TRBJ1-1, with D possibly being TRBD1 (5 bases). The DNA for the CDR3 is TGTGCCAGCAGCTTAGAAGGGGCCACTGAAGCTTTCTTT. Its translation is CASSLEGATEAFF.